This note documents a single TCR beta chain sequence. Its cognate antigen is unknown. The data originate from a study of cytomegalovirus exposure and HLA in healthy donors. Study outcomes and limitations: Specificity for CMV antigens was confirmed in vitro for a few of the CMV-associated chains.

Sequencing was performed with immunoSEQ multiplex PCR; in TCRdb, only in-frame clones are kept and a portion is missing. The repertoire has 70,000 to 80,000 clones, around 94% of them found once; the top ten carry roughly 3.2%. Sequencing used PBMCs. This TCR derives from a woman between 18 and 30 years old in good health and CMV-seropositive.

The CDR3 sequence is CASSLNFGELFF. The CDR3 bases are TGTGCCAGCAGCCTAAACTTCGGGGAGCTGTTTTTT. The J gene is TRBJ2-2, the V gene TRBV28; no definite D call. The CDR3 extends over 12 amino acids. The V end was cut by 6 bases, the J end by 7 bases, with 9 bases between. Germline lookup yields CDR1 MDHEN and CDR2 SYDVKM. The variable domain in full, with the rest retrieved from reference TRBV28 and TRBJ2-2, is DVKVTQSSRYLVKRTGEKVFLECVQDMDHENMFWYRQDPGLGLRLIYFSYDVKMKEKGDIPEGYSVSREKKERFSLILESASTNQTSMYLCASSLNFGELFFGEGSRLTVL.